This T cell receptor (beta chain) was obtained from a study of T cell changes during pregnancy in multiple sclerosis. The CDR3 has 14 residues. CDR1 is MGHRA, CDR2 YSYEKL, per germline. The germline V and J ends were trimmed by 5 bases and 3 bases, with 13 bases remaining between them. TCRdb keeps only in-frame clones here, not all; method: immunoSEQ multiplex PCR. The repertoire holds roughly 100,000 clones, with less than 95% as singletons. This rearrangement joins TRBV4-1 to TRBJ1-2, with D maybe TRBD1 (6 bases). The starting material was peripheral blood, obtained before pregnancy. The clonotype originates from a female donor with multiple sclerosis, enrolled in a pregnancy study. Written as DNA, the CDR3 is TGCGCCAGCAGCAAAGGGCACAGGGACTATGGCTACACCTTC. It is translated as CASSKGHRDYGYTF.